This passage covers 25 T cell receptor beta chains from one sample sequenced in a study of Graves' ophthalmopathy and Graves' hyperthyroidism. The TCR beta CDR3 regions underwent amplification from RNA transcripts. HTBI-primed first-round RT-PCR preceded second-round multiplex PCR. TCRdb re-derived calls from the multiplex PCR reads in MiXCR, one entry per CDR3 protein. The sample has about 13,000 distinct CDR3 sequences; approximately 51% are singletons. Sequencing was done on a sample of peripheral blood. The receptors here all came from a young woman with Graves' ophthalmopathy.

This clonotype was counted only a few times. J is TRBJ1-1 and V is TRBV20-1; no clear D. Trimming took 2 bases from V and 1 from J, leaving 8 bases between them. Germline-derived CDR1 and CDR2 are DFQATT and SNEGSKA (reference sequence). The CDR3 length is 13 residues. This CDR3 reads CSARKPTNTEAFF. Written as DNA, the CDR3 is TGCAGTGCTAGAAAACCGACGAACACTGAAGCTTTCTTT.

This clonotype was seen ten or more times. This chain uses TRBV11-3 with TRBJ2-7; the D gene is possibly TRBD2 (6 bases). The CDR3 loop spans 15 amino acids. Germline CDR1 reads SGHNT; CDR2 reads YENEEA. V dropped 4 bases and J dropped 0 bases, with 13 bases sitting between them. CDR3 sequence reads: CASSWRGGTSYEQYF. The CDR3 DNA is TGTGCCAGCAGCTGGCGTGGCGGGACCTCCTACGAGCAGTACTTC.

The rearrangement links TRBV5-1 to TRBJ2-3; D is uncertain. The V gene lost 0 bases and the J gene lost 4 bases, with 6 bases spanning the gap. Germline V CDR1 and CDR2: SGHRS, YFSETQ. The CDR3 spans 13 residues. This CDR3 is CASSLGPPDTQYF. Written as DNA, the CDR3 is TGCGCCAGCAGCTTGGGTCCCCCAGATACGCAGTATTTT.

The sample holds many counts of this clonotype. The CDR3 DNA reads as TGTGCCAGCAGTGGGTCTCCTCGTGAAAAACTGTTTTTT. Translating it yields CASSGSPREKLFF. The chain joins TRBV25-1 to TRBJ1-4, with D uncertain. The CDR3 loop spans 13 amino acids. Germline assignment: CDR1 MGHDK and CDR2 SYGVNS. V was clipped by 4 bases and J by 7 bases, with 10 bases between them.

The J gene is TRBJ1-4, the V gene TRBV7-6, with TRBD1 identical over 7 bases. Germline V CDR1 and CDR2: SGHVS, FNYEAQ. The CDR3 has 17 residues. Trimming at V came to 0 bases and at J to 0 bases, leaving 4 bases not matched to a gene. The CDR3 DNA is TGTGCCAGCAGCTTAGCGCACAGGGGAACAACTAATGAAAAACTGTTTTTT. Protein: CASSLAHRGTTNEKLFF.

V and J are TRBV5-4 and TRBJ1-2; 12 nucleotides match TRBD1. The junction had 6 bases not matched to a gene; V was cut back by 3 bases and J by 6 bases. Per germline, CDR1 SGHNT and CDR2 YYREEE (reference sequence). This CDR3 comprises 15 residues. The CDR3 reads CASSSQGQGAHGYTF. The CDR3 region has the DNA TGTGCCAGCAGCTCGCAGGGACAGGGGGCGCATGGCTACACCTTC.

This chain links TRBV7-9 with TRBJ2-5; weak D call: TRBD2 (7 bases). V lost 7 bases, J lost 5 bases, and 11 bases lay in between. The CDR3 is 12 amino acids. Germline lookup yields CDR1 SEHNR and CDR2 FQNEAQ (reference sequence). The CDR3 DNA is TGTGCCAGCAATAGGGGGGGGGAGACCCAGTACTTC. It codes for CASNRGGETQYF.

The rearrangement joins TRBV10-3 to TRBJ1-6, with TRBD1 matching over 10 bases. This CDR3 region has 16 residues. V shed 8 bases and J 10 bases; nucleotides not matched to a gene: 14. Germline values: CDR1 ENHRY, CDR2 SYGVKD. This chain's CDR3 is CAISSRDRGTGSPLHF. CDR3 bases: TGTGCCATCTCGTCCCGGGACAGGGGAACGGGATCACCCCTCCACTTT.

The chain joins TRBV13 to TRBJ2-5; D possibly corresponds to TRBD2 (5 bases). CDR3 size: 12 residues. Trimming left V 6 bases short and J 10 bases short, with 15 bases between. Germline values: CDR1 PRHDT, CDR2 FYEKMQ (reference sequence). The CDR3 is CASRESPGSQYF. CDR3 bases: TGTGCCAGCAGGGAAAGCCCTGGGAGCCAGTACTTC.

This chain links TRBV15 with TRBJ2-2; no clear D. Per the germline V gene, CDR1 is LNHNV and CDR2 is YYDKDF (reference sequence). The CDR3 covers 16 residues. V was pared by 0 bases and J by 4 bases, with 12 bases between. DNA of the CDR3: TGTGCCACCAGCAGAGATCAGAGCCGATTCACCGGGGAGCTGTTTTTT. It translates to CATSRDQSRFTGELFF.

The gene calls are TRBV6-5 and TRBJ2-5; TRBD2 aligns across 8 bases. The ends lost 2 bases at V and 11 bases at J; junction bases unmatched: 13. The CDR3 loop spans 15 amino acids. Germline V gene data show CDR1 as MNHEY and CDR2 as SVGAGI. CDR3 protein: CASSYATGGGNEQYF. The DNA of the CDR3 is TGTGCCAGCAGTTACGCCACGGGAGGGGGGAATGAGCAGTACTTC.

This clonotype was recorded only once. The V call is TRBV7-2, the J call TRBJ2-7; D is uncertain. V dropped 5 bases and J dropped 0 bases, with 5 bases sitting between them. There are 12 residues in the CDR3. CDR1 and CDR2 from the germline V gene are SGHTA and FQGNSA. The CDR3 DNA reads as TGTGCCAGCAGCACCCTCTCCTACGAGCAGTACTTC. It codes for CASSTLSYEQYF.

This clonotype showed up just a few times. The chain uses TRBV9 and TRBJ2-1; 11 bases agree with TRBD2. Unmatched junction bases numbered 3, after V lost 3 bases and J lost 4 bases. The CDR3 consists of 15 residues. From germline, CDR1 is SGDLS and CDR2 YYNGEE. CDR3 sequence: CASSAGTSGYNEQFF. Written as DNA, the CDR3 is TGTGCCAGCAGCGCCGGGACTAGCGGTTACAATGAGCAGTTCTTC. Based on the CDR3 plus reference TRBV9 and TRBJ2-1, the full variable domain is DSGVTQTPKHLITATGQRVTLRCSPRSGDLSVYWYQQSLDQGLQFLIQYYNGEERAKGNILERFSAQQFPDLHSELNLSSLELGDSALYFCASSAGTSGYNEQFFGPGTRLTVL.

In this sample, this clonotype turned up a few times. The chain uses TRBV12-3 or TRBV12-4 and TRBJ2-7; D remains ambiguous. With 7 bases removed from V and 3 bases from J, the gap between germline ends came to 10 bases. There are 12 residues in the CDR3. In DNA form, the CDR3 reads TGTGCCAGCAAACCCGGTGGCTACGAGCAGTACTTC. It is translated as CASKPGGYEQYF.

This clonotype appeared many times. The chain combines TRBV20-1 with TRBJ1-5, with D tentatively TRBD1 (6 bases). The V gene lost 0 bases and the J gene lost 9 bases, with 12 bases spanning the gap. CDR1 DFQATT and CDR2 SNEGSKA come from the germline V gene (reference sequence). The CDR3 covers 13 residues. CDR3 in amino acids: CSARELTGRPQHF. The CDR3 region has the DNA TGCAGTGCTAGAGAGCTTACAGGGAGGCCCCAGCATTTT.

The CDR3 loop reads CASKVSQGTYEQYF. The CDR3 bases are TGTGCCAGCAAGGTGTCTCAGGGAACCTACGAGCAGTACTTC. The chain employs TRBV28 and TRBJ2-7, with a weak D call TRBD1 (5 bases). Per germline, CDR1 MDHEN and CDR2 SYDVKM. The CDR3 extends over 14 amino acids. V lost 7 bases, J lost 2 bases, and 15 bases lay in between.

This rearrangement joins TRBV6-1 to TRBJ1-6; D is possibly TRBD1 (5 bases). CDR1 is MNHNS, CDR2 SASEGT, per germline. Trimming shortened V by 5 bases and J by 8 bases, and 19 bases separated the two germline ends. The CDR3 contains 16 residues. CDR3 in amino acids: CASSPSVLRGDSPLHF. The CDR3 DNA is TGTGCCAGCAGTCCTAGTGTGCTGAGGGGAGATTCACCCCTCCACTTT.

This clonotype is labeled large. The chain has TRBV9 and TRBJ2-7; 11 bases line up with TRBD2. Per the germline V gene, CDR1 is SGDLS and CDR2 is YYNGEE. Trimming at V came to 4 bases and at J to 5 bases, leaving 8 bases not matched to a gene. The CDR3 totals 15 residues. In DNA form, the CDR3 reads TGTGCCAGCAGCCTGGGACTAGCGGACGGAAACGAGCAGTACTTC. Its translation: CASSLGLADGNEQYF. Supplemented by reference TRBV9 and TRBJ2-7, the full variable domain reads DSGVTQTPKHLITATGQRVTLRCSPRSGDLSVYWYQQSLDQGLQFLIQYYNGEERAKGNILERFSAQQFPDLHSELNLSSLELGDSALYFCASSLGLADGNEQYFGPGTRLTVT.

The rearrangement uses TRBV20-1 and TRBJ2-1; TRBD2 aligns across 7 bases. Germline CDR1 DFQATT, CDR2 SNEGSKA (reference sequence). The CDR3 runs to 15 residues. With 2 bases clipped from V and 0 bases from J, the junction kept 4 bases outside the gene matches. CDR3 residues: CSARIAGLSYNEQFF. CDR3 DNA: TGCAGTGCTAGAATAGCGGGCCTCTCCTACAATGAGCAGTTCTTC.

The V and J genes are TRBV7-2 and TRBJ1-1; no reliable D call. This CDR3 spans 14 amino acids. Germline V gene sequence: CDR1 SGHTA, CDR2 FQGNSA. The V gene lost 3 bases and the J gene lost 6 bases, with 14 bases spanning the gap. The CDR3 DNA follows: TGTGCCAGCAGCTTTCCAGTTAGGAGATCTGAAGCTTTCTTT. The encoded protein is CASSFPVRRSEAFF.

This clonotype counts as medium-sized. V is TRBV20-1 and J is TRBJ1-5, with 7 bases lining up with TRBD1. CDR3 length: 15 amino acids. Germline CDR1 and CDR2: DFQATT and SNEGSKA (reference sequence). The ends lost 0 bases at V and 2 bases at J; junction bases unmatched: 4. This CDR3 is CSARDEGGGNQPQHF. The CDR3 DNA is TGCAGTGCTAGAGATGAAGGGGGCGGCAATCAGCCCCAGCATTTT.

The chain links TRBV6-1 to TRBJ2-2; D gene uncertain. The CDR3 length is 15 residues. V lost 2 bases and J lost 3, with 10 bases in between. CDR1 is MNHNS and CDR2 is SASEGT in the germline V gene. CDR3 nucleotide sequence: TGTGCCAGCAGTGAAATGGGTGGGGACACCGGGGAGCTGTTTTTT. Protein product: CASSEMGGDTGELFF.

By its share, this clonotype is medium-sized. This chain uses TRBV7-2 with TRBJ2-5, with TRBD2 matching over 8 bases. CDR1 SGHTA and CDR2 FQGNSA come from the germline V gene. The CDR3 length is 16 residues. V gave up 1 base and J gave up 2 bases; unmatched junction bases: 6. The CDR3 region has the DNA TGTGCCAGCAGCTTAGGAGTAGCGGGAAATCAAGAGACCCAGTACTTC. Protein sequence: CASSLGVAGNQETQYF.

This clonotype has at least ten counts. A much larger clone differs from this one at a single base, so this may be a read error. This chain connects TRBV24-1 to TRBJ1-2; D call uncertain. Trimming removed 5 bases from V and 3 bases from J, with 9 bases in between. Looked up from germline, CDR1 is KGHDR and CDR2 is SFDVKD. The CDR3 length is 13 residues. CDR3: CATSGRVHYGYTF. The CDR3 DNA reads TGTGCCACCAGTGGGCGAGTCCACTATGGCTACACCTTC.

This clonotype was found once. The CDR3 region has the DNA TGTGCCAGCAGTTACGGGGATACGCAGTATTTT. Its protein product is CASSYGDTQYF. The chain joins TRBV6-5 to TRBJ2-3; D is unclear. In germline, CDR1 is MNHEY, CDR2 SVGAGI. The CDR3 has 11 residues. The V gene lost 2 bases and the J gene lost 6 bases, with 3 bases spanning the gap.